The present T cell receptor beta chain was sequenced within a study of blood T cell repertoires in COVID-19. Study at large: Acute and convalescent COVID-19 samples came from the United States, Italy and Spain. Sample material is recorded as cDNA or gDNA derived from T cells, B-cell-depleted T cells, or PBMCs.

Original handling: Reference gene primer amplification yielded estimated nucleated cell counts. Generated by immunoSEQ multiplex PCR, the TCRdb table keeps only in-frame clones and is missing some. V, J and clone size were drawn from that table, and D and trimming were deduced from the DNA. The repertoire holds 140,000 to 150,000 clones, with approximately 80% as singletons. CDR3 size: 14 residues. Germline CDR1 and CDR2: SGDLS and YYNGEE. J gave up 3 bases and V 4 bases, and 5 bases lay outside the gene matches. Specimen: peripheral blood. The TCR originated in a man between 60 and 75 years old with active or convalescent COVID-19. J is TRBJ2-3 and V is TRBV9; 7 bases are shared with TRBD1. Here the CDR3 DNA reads TGTGCCAGCAGCTCGACAGGGAATACAGATACGCAGTATTTT. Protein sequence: CASSSTGNTDTQYF.